Following are 7 T cell receptor beta chains from one sample sequenced in a study of Tregs in tolerant kidney transplant recipients. The repertoire was sequenced with immunoSEQ multiplex PCR; TCRdb's copy has only in-frame clones and lacks some. The sample table sets out about 30,000 clones. The source was CD8+ T cells from blood, collected before the transplant. The receptors were sampled from a human donor who received a combined kidney and bone marrow transplant.

CDR3 DNA, as far as it was read: TGTGCCAGCAGCTTAGCAGGGGGCAATGAA. Protein sequence: CASSLAGGNE. The CDR3 as a whole reads CASSLAGGNEAFF. This chain links TRBV7-9 with TRBJ1-1; TRBD1 aligns across 7 bases. The read stops 3 residues short of the end of the CDR3; the missing end is completed from the germline J gene. The germline gives CDR1 SEHNR, CDR2 FQNEAQ (reference sequence). V trimming: 0 bases; J trimming: 7 bases; junction bases outside the gene matches: 2. The CDR3 totals 13 residues.

On this clone: With the read ending 3 residues before the CDR3 end, the germline J gene is used to fill in that end. The chain links TRBV20-1 to TRBJ1-2; D perhaps matches TRBD1 (5 bases). There are 13 residues in the CDR3. V shed 1 base and J shed 7 bases, with 13 bases lying between them. Germline V gene data show CDR1 as DFQATT and CDR2 as SNEGSKA (reference sequence). The CDR3 is CSARGQRGLGYTF. The CDR3 DNA, read in part, is TGCAGTGCTAGAGGCCAGAGGGGACTTGGC.

Worth noting for this clone: The CDR3 goes on 3 residues after the read ends, and that part is filled in from the germline J gene. The chain combines TRBV10-2 with TRBJ2-3; D ambiguous. There are 15 residues in the CDR3. CDR1 and CDR2 from the germline V gene are WSHSY and SAAADI. V was cut by 7 bases and J by 1 base, with 15 bases left in between. CDR3 bases read: TGCGCCAGCAAGTTTAGTAGTCAGGGCACAGATACG. This codes for CASKFSSQGTDT. From start to end, the CDR3 is CASKFSSQGTDTQYF.

As to this clone: The read terminates 3 residues ahead of where the CDR3 ends, so the germline J gene completes it. This chain joins TRBV30 and TRBJ2-3, with 12 bases fitting TRBD2. CDR1 is GTSNPN, CDR2 SVGIG, per germline (reference sequence). Trimming cost V 6 bases and J 5 bases; bases outside gene matches: 9. CDR3 length equals 15 residues. The CDR3 sequence is CACDLAGGTVDTQYF. The part of the CDR3 DNA that was read is TGTGCCTGTGATCTAGCGGGAGGGACGGTAGATACG.

Details on this clone: Read coverage stops 3 residues before the CDR3 terminus; the germline J gene supplies the remainder. The chain links TRBV6-2 or TRBV6-3 to TRBJ1-2, with D unresolved. Germline CDR1 reads MNHEY; CDR2 reads SVGEGT. Trimming cost V 0 bases and J 1 base, with 6 bases left between them. This CDR3 spans 14 amino acids. CDR3 region: CASSYSSLNYGYTF. CDR3 bases read: TGTGCCAGCAGTTACTCGTCACTTAACTATGGC.

As to this clone: The CDR3 is cut off 3 residues early in the read; its end comes from the germline J gene. The chain is built from TRBV29-1 and TRBJ2-1; 7 positions agree with TRBD1. Germline trimming cut 4 bases from V and 4 bases from J; bases unmatched to any gene: 13. The CDR3 loop spans 16 amino acids. CDR1 and CDR2 from the germline V gene are SQVTM and ANQGSEA. The CDR3 DNA, read in part, is TGCAGCGTTGGATGGGGAGACAGGGATCGGTACAATGAG. It encodes CSVGWGDRDRYNE. The full CDR3 sequence reads CSVGWGDRDRYNEQFF.

Its frequency marks this clone as medium-sized. The read is 3 residues too short to cover the CDR3 end, so that end is filled in from the germline J gene. This chain joins TRBV3-1 (or the pseudogene TRBV3-2) and TRBJ2-4; 8 bases match TRBD2. The V gene's germline CDR1 is LGHDT and CDR2 YNNKEL (reference sequence). This CDR3 has 14 residues. J gave up 6 bases and V 1 base, and 2 bases lay outside the gene matches. The CDR3 sequence is CASSQVSGRNIQYF. The part of the CDR3 DNA that was read is TGTGCCAGCAGCCAAGTGAGCGGGAGAAACATT.